Listed here are 13 T cell receptor beta chains from one sample, sequenced in a study of blood T cell repertoires in COVID-19. The repertoire was sequenced with immunoSEQ multiplex PCR; TCRdb's copy has only in-frame clones and lacks some. The repertoire consists of about 420,000 clones, with 70% to 90% occurring once and the leading ten covering roughly 0.84%. The sequenced sample was peripheral blood. The source is a man between 18 and 35 years old with COVID-19, enrolled during active disease.

This clone was counted a single time. The chain links TRBV3-1 (or the pseudogene TRBV3-2) to TRBJ2-7; 7 positions agree with TRBD1. V lost 6 bases to trimming and J lost 2 bases; unmatched junction nucleotides: 7. Per germline, CDR1 LGHDT and CDR2 YNNKEL (reference sequence). The length of the CDR3 is 14 residues. The CDR3 loop reads CASRLTGVPYEQYF. CDR3 sequence (DNA): TGTGCCAGCAGACTAACAGGGGTGCCCTACGAGCAGTACTTC.

The rearrangement uses TRBV24-1 and TRBJ2-1; 9 nucleotides agree with TRBD1. J was trimmed by 8 bases and V by 5 bases; bases with no gene match: 12. The CDR3 has 16 amino acids. Germline-derived CDR1 and CDR2 are KGHDR and SFDVKD. CDR3 DNA: TGTGCCACCAGTGCGATCGGGGGACAGGGACGGGATGAGCAGTTCTTC. Translation gives CATSAIGGQGRDEQFF.

The chain combines TRBV7-9 with TRBJ1-1, with 10 positions matching TRBD1. V gave up 6 bases and J gave up 6 bases; unmatched junction bases: 4. CDR3 length: 13 amino acids. CDR1 SEHNR and CDR2 FQNEAQ come from the germline V gene (reference sequence). CDR3 in amino acids: CASRSGTGAEAFF. The CDR3 coding sequence is TGTGCCAGCAGGTCCGGGACAGGGGCTGAAGCTTTCTTT. The full variable domain, rest sourced from reference TRBV7-9 and TRBJ1-1, is DTGVSQNPRHKITKRGQNVTFRCDPISEHNRLYWYRQTLGQGPEFLTYFQNEAQLEKSRLLSDRFSAERPKGSFSTLEIQRTEQGDSAMYLCASRSGTGAEAFFGQGTRLTVV.

The chain has TRBV5-4 and TRBJ1-1; D is undetermined. This CDR3 has 14 residues. Germline V gene sequence: CDR1 SGHNT, CDR2 YYREEE (reference sequence). Deletions cut 0 bases from V and 2 bases from J, with 8 bases between. CDR3 in amino acids: CASSLAAGNTEAFF. CDR3 DNA: TGTGCCAGCAGCTTGGCGGCGGGCAACACTGAAGCTTTCTTT.

J is TRBJ2-1 and V is TRBV6-4; 8 bases agree with TRBD2. Germline V gene data show CDR1 as MRHNA and CDR2 as SNTAGT. Losses at the gene ends were 0 bases for V and 6 bases for J; bases not matched to a gene: 7. This CDR3 is built from 16 residues. DNA for the CDR3: TGTGCCAGCAGTGACTCGTCGGCGCGGGGGGTCAATGAGCAGTTCTTC. Translating gives CASSDSSARGVNEQFF.

The chain joins TRBV6-5 to TRBJ2-3, with 7 positions matching TRBD2. V shed 9 bases, J shed 2 bases, and the junction held 8 bases outside the gene matches. The CDR3 is made up of 14 amino acids. CDR1 is MNHEY, CDR2 SVGAGI, per germline. CDR3 protein: CASSPGLTTDTQYF. The DNA of the CDR3 is TGTGCCAGTAGCCCGGGACTAACCACAGATACGCAGTATTTT.

With regard to this clone: Other DNA sequences from this sample encode an identical CDR3 as well. The rearrangement links TRBV7-9 to TRBJ1-6; TRBD1 matches 7 bases. The V gene's germline CDR1 is SEHNR and CDR2 FQNEAQ (reference sequence). This CDR3 is 14 amino acids long. V was pared by 1 base and J by 8 bases, with 2 bases of the junction left unmatched. The CDR3 protein is CASSLGQGDSPLHF. CDR3 bases: TGTGCCAGCAGCTTAGGACAGGGAGATTCACCCCTCCACTTT. Filled out from reference TRBV7-9 and TRBJ1-6, the complete variable domain reads DTGVSQNPRHKITKRGQNVTFRCDPISEHNRLYWYRQTLGQGPEFLTYFQNEAQLEKSRLLSDRFSAERPKGSFSTLEIQRTEQGDSAMYLCASSLGQGDSPLHFGNGTRLTVT.

This clone was detected only once. The chain combines TRBV5-6 with TRBJ2-7; D unclear. Germline V gives CDR1 SGHDT, CDR2 YYEEEE. The ends were cut back, 2 bases at V and 0 bases at J, with 9 bases in the middle. This CDR3 has 14 amino acids. The CDR3 is CASSFYSSSYEQYF. In DNA form, the CDR3 reads TGTGCCAGCAGCTTCTACAGCAGCTCCTACGAGCAGTACTTC.

The chain has TRBV7-9 and TRBJ2-1, with TRBD2 identical over 14 bases. V dropped 10 bases and J dropped 7; count of bases not matched to a gene: 9. Germline assignment: CDR1 SEHNR and CDR2 FQNEAQ (reference sequence). This CDR3 spans 15 amino acids. In DNA form, the CDR3 reads TGTGCCACGACTAGCGGGGGGGCCAGGTCGAATGAGCAGTTCTTC. Its protein product is CATTSGGARSNEQFF.

The CDR3 DNA is TGTGCCAGCAGCGGACTAGCGGGGGCCCAAGAGACCCAGTACTTC. It is translated as CASSGLAGAQETQYF. The chain links TRBV6-5 to TRBJ2-5; 13 nucleotides match TRBD2. CDR3 length: 15 amino acids. Per germline, CDR1 MNHEY and CDR2 SVGAGI. V shed 6 bases, J shed 1 base, and the junction held 2 bases outside the gene matches.

The chain combines TRBV24-1 with TRBJ2-2; D possibly corresponds to TRBD1 (6 bases). V was cut by 3 bases and J by 3 bases, with 7 bases left in between. The CDR3 totals 14 residues. CDR1 and CDR2 from the germline V gene are KGHDR and SFDVKD. The CDR3 region has the DNA TGTGCCACCAGTGATCCAGGGGACACCGGGGAGCTGTTTTTT. It specifies CATSDPGDTGELFF.

This sequence joins TRBV5-4 and TRBJ1-1; the match to TRBD1 covers 8 bases. The V segment lost 2 bases and the J segment 3 bases; nucleotides outside the gene matches: 6. Germline V CDR1 and CDR2: SGHNT, YYREEE (reference sequence). CDR3 length: 15 amino acids. In DNA form, the CDR3 reads TGTGCCAGCAGCTTCCAGACAGGGGCGTACACTGAAGCTTTCTTT. Its protein is CASSFQTGAYTEAFF. Filled out from reference TRBV5-4 and TRBJ1-1, the complete variable domain reads ETGVTQSPTHLIKTRGQQVTLRCSSQSGHNTVSWYQQALGQGPQFIFQYYREEENGRGNFPPRFSGLQFPNYSSELNVNALELDDSALYLCASSFQTGAYTEAFFGQGTRLTVV.

This sequence joins TRBV3-1 (or the pseudogene TRBV3-2) and TRBJ2-4; the match to TRBD2 covers 9 bases. The CDR3 is made up of 18 amino acids. CDR1 and CDR2 from the germline V gene are LGHDT and YNNKEL (reference sequence). V dropped 1 base and J dropped 0; count of bases not matched to a gene: 7. CDR3 amino acids: CASSQAASGILAKNIQYF. CDR3 DNA: TGTGCCAGCAGCCAAGCGGCTAGCGGGATTCTAGCCAAAAACATTCAGTACTTC.